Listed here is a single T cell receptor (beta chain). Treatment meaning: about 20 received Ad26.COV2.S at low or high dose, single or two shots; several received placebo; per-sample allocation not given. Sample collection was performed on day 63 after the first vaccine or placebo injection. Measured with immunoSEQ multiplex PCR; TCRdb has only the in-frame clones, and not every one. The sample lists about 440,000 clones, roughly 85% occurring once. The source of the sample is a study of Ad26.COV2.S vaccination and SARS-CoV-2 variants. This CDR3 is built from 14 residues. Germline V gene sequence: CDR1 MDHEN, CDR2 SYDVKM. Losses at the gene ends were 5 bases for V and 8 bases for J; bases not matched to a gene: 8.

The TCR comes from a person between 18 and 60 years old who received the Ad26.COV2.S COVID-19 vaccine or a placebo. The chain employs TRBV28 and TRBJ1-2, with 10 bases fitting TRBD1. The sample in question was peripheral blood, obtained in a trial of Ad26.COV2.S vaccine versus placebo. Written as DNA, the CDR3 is TGTGCCAGCAGTACGACAGGGGGCGTACGAGGCTACACCTTC. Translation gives CASSTTGGVRGYTF.